Sequencing of this T cell receptor (beta chain) was carried out in a study of spatial heterogeneity in lung cancer. The time point was: sample taken at primary tumor resection. The cohort: approximately 66 early-stage, untreated non-small cell lung cancer patients. Sequencing was performed on whole RNA extracted from tumor and nontumor lung tissue, or from frozen PBMC, and the material was left unsorted. This clonotype came up a few times. All TCR cDNA molecules were individually tagged with a unique molecular identifier. TCRdb reprocessed the 5' RACE reads via MiXCR and lists one record per CDR3 protein. Among tens of thousands of distinct CDR3 sequences listed, about 7.7% were seen once. Sequenced material: PBMCs, taken at surgery. This clonotype was obtained from a female donor with early-stage non-small cell lung cancer.

The CDR3 protein is CATSEGGSNEQFF. CDR3 in DNA: TGTGCCACCAGTGAGGGGGGGAGCAATGAGCAGTTCTTC. V usage is TRBV24-1 and J usage is TRBJ2-1; 7 bases agree with TRBD2. The CDR3 runs to 13 residues. Trimming at V came to 4 bases and at J to 6 bases, leaving 2 bases not matched to a gene. Germline loops: CDR1 KGHDR, CDR2 SFDVKD.